These T cell receptor beta chains were read from a single sample in a study of OX40 agonist ivuxolimab in advanced cancers. Using immunoSEQ multiplex PCR, the repertoire was profiled, and TCRdb retains in-frame clones only, with some absent. The sample has fewer than 80,000 clones, roughly nine tenths seen once. The starting material was CD4+ or CD8+ T cells sorted from blood, obtained in a trial of the OX40 agonist ivuxolimab. Receptor source: an adult with an advanced solid tumor such as melanoma, head and neck, liver or kidney cancer. Each CDR3 is given with its conserved first and last residue.

TRBJ1-2 | TRBV25-1 | CASSENGVYNYGYTF
TRBJ2-7 | TRBV27 | CASSLSSSDDEQYF
TRBJ2-7 | TRBV5-1 | CASSLTGREQYF
TRBJ2-5 | TRBV7-9 | CASSPTDREQETQYF
TRBJ2-7 | TRBV5-1 | CASTRGGGSYEQYF
TRBJ1-2 | TRBV4-1 | CASSQDLGRVVDGYTF
TRBJ2-1 | TRBV10-1 | CASSESTTSGRARNEQFF
TRBJ2-7 | TRBV6-1 | CASSEVTAYEQYF
TRBJ2-1 | TRBV18 | CASSPIDNEQFF
TRBJ1-2 | TRBV19 | CASSIGHGLDYGYTF
TRBJ1-2 | TRBV7-6 | CASSFRGGPSLEGYTF
TRBJ1-4 | TRBV15 | CATASGLQNEKLFF
TRBJ2-3 | TRBV7-6 | CASSYTSGGPPEDTQYF
TRBJ1-6 | TRBV7-8 | CASSPTGGSYNSPLHF
TRBJ2-5 | TRBV7-2 | CASTQDNYFQETQYF
TRBJ1-2 | TRBV6-5 | CASSYSGQLYGYTF
TRBJ2-7 | TRBV6-1 | CASSEAHRGKYEQYF
TRBJ1-3 | TRBV7-9 | CASRDSSGNTIYF
TRBJ2-5 | TRBV27 | CASSTTGEQYF
TRBJ2-1 | TRBV9 | CASSVVLTGYYNEQFF
TRBJ2-7 | TRBV5-4 | CASSLWQGAYEQYF
TRBJ1-1 | TRBV5-5 | CASSFDRYEAFF
TRBJ2-7 | TRBV13 | CASSSRLVGEQYF
TRBJ2-7 | TRBV4-1 | CASSRLPGLAGEGEQYF
TRBJ2-1 | TRBV5-4 | CASSPLQYNEQFF
TRBJ1-4 | TRBV27 | CASSPWTGGTNEKLFF
TRBJ1-5 | TRBV6-1 | CATLRGAGINQPQHF
TRBJ1-1 | TRBV10-3 | CAIRQGTEAFF
TRBJ1-3 | TRBV10-3 | CAISGTGAGNTIYF
TRBJ1-2 | TRBV5-1 | CASSGLGQGLIYGYTF
TRBJ2-7 | TRBV28 | CASRPGLAEYRYEQYF
TRBJ2-5 | TRBV2 | CASSDRGETQYF
TRBJ2-1 | TRBV19 | CASSGLAGDWFF
TRBJ2-7 | TRBV9 | CASAALGDGGYEQYF
TRBJ1-1 | TRBV27 | CASRAGNTEAFF
TRBJ2-7 | TRBV27 | CASSLGKGRYEQYF
TRBJ1-5 | TRBV7-9 | CASSPLGWVGQPQHF
TRBJ1-1 | TRBV19 | CASSTTGAGTEAFF
TRBJ2-1 | TRBV7-9 | CASSLAGHGPYNEQFF
TRBJ2-7 | TRBV4-2 | CASSQFSGSSYEQYF
TRBJ1-5 | TRBV19 | CATMDRGFNQPQHF
TRBJ2-7 | TRBV27 | CASSLGASGPYEQYF
TRBJ2-7 | TRBV10-2 | CASSESGTSGGAGQYF
TRBJ2-7 | TRBV30 | CAWRGGPNYEQYF
TRBJ1-2 | TRBV28 | CASRDRANYGYTF
TRBJ1-2 | TRBV12-1 | CASRVAGTAPGYTF
TRBJ2-3 | TRBV28 | CASSLLGAVSYGTDTQYF
TRBJ2-7 | TRBV5-4 | CASQGVGDEQYF